The T cell receptor (beta chain) described here comes from a study of regulatory T cells in long-lasting Graves disease (dated by TCRdb to about 2021). Study-level background: Persistent Graves' disease meant more than 5 years of antithyroid drug treatment with TSH receptor autoantibodies that stayed positive. Persistent Graves' disease patients were compared with newly diagnosed Graves' disease patients by peripheral blood TCR sequencing and RNA sequencing. The study was conducted in China and was registered as a clinical trial. TCR sequencing covered around 13 persistent and roughly 20 newly diagnosed Graves' disease patients, approximately 33 samples in total. Antithyroid drugs had been taken for roughly 10 years on average by persistent Graves' disease patients in the clinical cohort. The paper as a whole reports these results and caveats: More public clonotypes were shared among persistent patients (roughly 2,700) than among newly diagnosed patients (966). Persistent Graves' disease patients showed lower TCR Shannon entropy and fewer highly expanded clones than newly diagnosed patients, suggesting clonal expansion. Sequencing and analysis were restricted to the TCR beta chain. Persistent disease showed preferential use of TRBV28, TRBJ1-2 and TRBJ2-5, whereas newly diagnosed disease favored TRBV20-1 and TRBJ2-1. As a limitation, the authors acknowledged that the small sample size may reduce accuracy. Peripheral blood alone was examined, since thyroid tissue, which constituted the primary lesion, could not be accessed.

A remark on this clonotype: It has no known antigen specificity. No base quality information exists; no much larger clone differs at one position.

CDR3 length: 14 amino acids, cysteine to phenylalanine. Solely the CDR3 DNA is kept, with 42 bases framed from the first base. The germline V gene supplies CDR1 MNHNS and CDR2 SASEGT. V loses 6 bases of germline sequence and J loses 4 bases, and the interval between the two ends is 12 bases. Library method: multiplex PCR. For sequencing, an Illumina HiSeq 4000 was employed. iRepertoire HTBI primers and Arm-PCR amplification of CDR3 regions were used to construct TCR beta libraries. Gel purification was performed on PCR products prior to sequencing. The authors' analysis ran thus. A total of 62 TRBV and approximately 13 TRBJ segments were identified across samples and were used for gene usage analysis of CDR3 amino acid clonotypes. COPE and FqMerger were used to merge the filtered high-quality paired reads into contigs. BLAST was used to align contigs to IMGT TRBV, TRBD and TRBJ reference genes, and CDR3 was defined according to IMGT. Any clonotype with a frequency above 0.1% was classified as a highly expanded clone. Repertoire diversity was measured by Shannon entropy, and V-J evenness by the Gini coefficient. A clonotype found in more than one individual was treated as public. TCRdb reran the public reads through fastp at Q25 and MiXCR, keeping productive beta chains. Rows matching on CDR3 protein sequence are summarized as one entry with the most common DNA and genes. The V and J calls follow TCRdb's processing rather than the paper's. This sample holds about 470,000 distinct CDR3 sequences; less than 25% were observed only once. The leading ten clones occupy under 9% of the sample.

According to the study, the label for this sample's time point signals: persistent/refractory GD, antithyroid drugs over 5 years with positive TRAb. For both TCR sequencing and RNA sequencing, RNA was extracted from PBMCs in TRIzol. Graves' disease was diagnosed according to American Thyroid Association guidelines. Patients for the study were recruited at an endocrinology department in Xi'an, China. From each patient, roughly 9 milliliters of peripheral blood was collected into an EDTA anticoagulant tube. Ficoll Paque Plus density gradient separation was used to isolate PBMCs, and no further T cell sorting was done. An Agilent 2100 Bioanalyzer and agarose gel were used to check RNA quality, while a NanoDrop 2000 measured RNA concentration.

This sequence was found in a female donor with Graves disease. The receptor chain draws on TRBV6-1 and TRBJ1-4; tentative D gene TRBD1, with 6 bases matching. The material sequenced was peripheral blood mononuclear cells (PBMCs), taken when the disease was refractory, from a patient treated with antithyroid drugs. The CDR3: CASRRGGLNEKLFF. The DNA sequence is TGTGCCAGCAGACGGGGGGGGCTTAATGAAAAACTGTTTTTT.